The present TCR beta chain was sequenced within a study of blood T cells in healthy people across ages. Findings and caveats of the study: Observed TCR beta diversity per million T cells went down as age went up. This fall followed a roughly linear course with age.

The sample holds many counts of this clonotype. Its specificity is not known. A second PCR of 7 to 11 cycles used a sample-barcoded 5' primer and a J-beta primer mix. Every molecule of cDNA carried a tag from a template-switch adaptor with 12 random nucleotides. TCRdb re-analysed the 5' RACE reads in MiXCR, keeping a single row per CDR3 protein. The sample has under 950,000 distinct CDR3 sequences, about 20% seen once. Caucasian, healthy and from Russia, the donors were aged between about 6 and 90. Trimming removed 2 bases at V and 6 bases at J, with 7 bases between. This CDR3 contains 12 residues. Germline V lookup: CDR1 KGHDR, CDR2 SFDVKD.

This sequence originates from a man in his 70s in good health. The rearrangement uses TRBV24-1 and TRBJ2-7; D remains ambiguous. The sample comprised blood. The CDR3 spells CATSDYGAEQYF. In DNA, the CDR3 is TGTGCCACCAGTGATTATGGCGCCGAGCAGTACTTC.